Below, 13 T cell receptor beta chains from the same sample are listed, as sequenced in a study of identical twins' blood T cells. TCRdb fed the 5' RACE reads into MiXCR, producing one record per CDR3 protein. Among hundreds of thousands of distinct CDR3 sequences listed, 28% were seen once. Sequencing was performed on PBMCs. The origin of the receptors is a woman between 18 and 50 years old in good health.

CDR3: CSARGDSNEKLFF. In DNA form, the CDR3 reads TGCAGTGCTAGGGGGGACAGTAATGAAAAACTGTTTTTT. The genes are TRBV20-1 and TRBJ1-4; TRBD1 aligns across 7 bases. This CDR3 has 13 amino acids. V shed 3 bases and J 4 bases; nucleotides not matched to a gene: 2. Per the germline V gene, CDR1 is DFQATT and CDR2 is SNEGSKA (reference sequence).

V usage is TRBV6-1 and J usage is TRBJ1-4; the D gene is possibly TRBD1 (5 bases). The CDR3 consists of 15 residues. V lost 1 base to trimming and J lost 8 bases, with 14 bases between them. Germline CDR1 is MNHNS and CDR2 is SASEGT. For the CDR3, the DNA is TGTGCCAGCAGTGAAGACTGGGGACCAGTGGAAAAACTGTTTTTT. It translates to CASSEDWGPVEKLFF.

Many counts were recorded for this clonotype. The CDR3 nucleotides read TGCGCCAGCAGCCTGCCCCTAGCGGGGGAGATCACCGGGGAGCTGTTTTTT. It yields the protein CASSLPLAGEITGELFF. V and J are TRBV5-1 and TRBJ2-2, with 10 bases identical to TRBD2. The CDR3 totals 17 residues. The V gene end was trimmed by 4 bases and the J gene end by 4 bases; junction bases not matched to a gene: 10. Germline loops: CDR1 SGHRS, CDR2 YFSETQ.

This chain links TRBV7-9 with TRBJ2-3; 7 positions agree with TRBD1. This CDR3 has 12 amino acids. Germline values: CDR1 SEHNR, CDR2 FQNEAQ (reference sequence). Trimming took 4 bases from V and 10 from J; bases not matched to a gene: 5. In DNA form, the CDR3 reads TGTGCCAGCAGCTCTACAGGGGCCCCGCAGTATTTT. It specifies CASSSTGAPQYF.

Remarks on this clonotype: At one of its ends the junction is not consistent with the germline gene, which may arise from a read error. The J gene is TRBJ1-4, the V gene TRBV20-1; D may be TRBD1 (5 bases). This CDR3 comprises 14 residues. Per the germline V gene, CDR1 is DFQATT and CDR2 is SNEGSKA (reference sequence). Written as DNA, the CDR3 is TGCAGTGCTAGAGGTGGGGGGGGGAATGAAAGACTGTTTTTT. Its protein product is CSARGGGGNERLFF.

This rearrangement joins TRBV4-1 to TRBJ2-7; no clear D gene. Deletions cut 0 bases from V and 3 bases from J, with 9 bases between. This CDR3 contains 14 residues. CDR1 and CDR2 from the germline V gene are MGHRA and YSYEKL. CDR3 nucleotide sequence: TGCGCCAGCAGCCAAGAAGGCTCGGTCTACGAGCAGTACTTC. Its protein is CASSQEGSVYEQYF.

The chain recombines TRBV9 with TRBJ1-3; D perhaps matches TRBD1 (6 bases). V lost 3 bases and J 0 bases, leaving 10 bases between the germline ends. Germline-derived CDR1 and CDR2 are SGDLS and YYNGEE. CDR3 size: 15 residues. CDR3 sequence (DNA): TGTGCCAGCAGCGCCCTGGACAGCTCTGGAAACACCATATATTTT. It specifies CASSALDSSGNTIYF. The whole variable domain, remainder taken from reference TRBV9 and TRBJ1-3, is DSGVTQTPKHLITATGQRVTLRCSPRSGDLSVYWYQQSLDQGLQFLIQYYNGEERAKGNILERFSAQQFPDLHSELNLSSLELGDSALYFCASSALDSSGNTIYFGEGSWLTVV.

This clonotype has at least ten counts. This chain links TRBV20-1 with TRBJ2-1; D ambiguous. The germline V gene has CDR1 DFQATT and CDR2 SNEGSKA (reference sequence). V was pared by 8 bases and J by 3 bases, with 14 bases between. This CDR3 is 13 amino acids long. CDR3: CSSRRANYNEQFF. The DNA of the CDR3 is TGCAGTTCCCGACGGGCAAACTACAATGAGCAGTTCTTC.

This clonotype was seen many times. V and J are TRBV3-1 and TRBJ1-1; a possible D gene is TRBD1 (6 bases). Germline V CDR1 and CDR2: LGHDT, YNNKEL (reference sequence). Trimming took off 7 bases at V and 0 bases at J, with 18 bases between the two ends. CDR3 length equals 16 residues. The CDR3 bases are TGTGCCAGCATCTCATCACAGGGCCCGATGAACACTGAAGCTTTCTTT. It is translated as CASISSQGPMNTEAFF.

This clonotype was detected a few times. The CDR3 reads CASSTSDTQYF. As DNA, the CDR3 is TGTGCCAGCAGTACCAGCGATACGCAGTATTTT. The chain couples TRBV2 to TRBJ2-3, with no clear D. V lost 5 bases and J lost 6, with 6 bases in between. The length of the CDR3 is 11 residues. Germline V gene sequence: CDR1 SNHLY, CDR2 FYNNEI.

This clonotype has just a few counts. The rearrangement joins TRBV29-1 to TRBJ1-1; D might be TRBD1 (5 bases). The germline gives CDR1 SQVTM, CDR2 ANQGSEA. The germline V and J ends were trimmed by 4 bases and 7 bases, with 19 bases remaining between them. This CDR3 contains 14 residues. The CDR3 DNA is TGCAGCGTTGCACTCAGGGTAGTGAGTGTTGAAGCTTTCTTT. This sequence encodes CSVALRVVSVEAFF.

This clonotype was seen ten or more times. The chain joins TRBV28 to TRBJ1-2, with 7 bases matching TRBD1. Trimming cost V 4 bases and J 0 bases; bases outside gene matches: 5. Germline CDR1 is MDHEN and CDR2 is SYDVKM. The CDR3 consists of 15 residues. CDR3 amino acids: CASSSRDRTNYGYTF. In DNA form, the CDR3 reads TGTGCCAGCAGTTCCCGGGACAGAACTAACTATGGCTACACCTTC.

This clonotype has just a few counts. The rearrangement links TRBV5-1 to TRBJ1-5; D is uncertain. Germline V lookup: CDR1 SGHRS, CDR2 YFSETQ. Trimming left V 2 bases short and J 0 bases short, with 12 bases between. The CDR3 totals 16 residues. The CDR3 sequence: CASSFYPQNSNQPQHF. The CDR3 nucleotides are TGCGCCAGCAGCTTCTATCCTCAGAATAGCAATCAGCCCCAGCATTTT.